Sequencing of this TCR beta chain was carried out in a study of tumor-infiltrating lymphocytes in primary liver carcinoma listed by TCRdb under 2017. Regarding the research as a whole: Of the five patients, three men and two women aged 30 to 69 years, four had hepatocellular carcinoma and one had combined HCC and intrahepatic cholangiocarcinoma. To link TCRbeta repertoire diversity with the local molecular phenotype, the approximately 27 tumor region samples were profiled using Agilent mRNA microarrays. Reproducibility between technical replicate repertoires was high, with correlation coefficients above 0.95 and mean shared-clone rates about 0.9. The five patients had tumors of stage T1-T3 N0M0, with maximum diameters ranging from about 4 to 11 cm. For each liver tumor, the study sampled five regions along with adjacent normal tissue and blood, and applied TCRbeta repertoire sequencing, expression microarrays and whole-exome sequencing. A total of 35 or so specimens from 5 patients underwent TCRbeta repertoire sequencing, comprising some 25 tumor regions, 5 adjacent noncancerous liver tissues and 5 peripheral blood samples. Samples yielded roughly 3.5 to 8 million productive TCRbeta reads; read depth did not differ significantly between tissue types.

Without any cell sorting, total RNA and DNA were co-extracted from approximately 20-30 mg of bulk tissue using the AllPrep DNA/RNA mini kit. Between November 2015 and March 2016, a handful of patients in China with histopathologically diagnosed primary liver carcinoma had surgical resection. Patients had chronic HBV infection and were treatment-naive at sampling. Five spatially separated regions were sampled per tumor: superior, inferior, left-lateral and right-lateral poles, plus the tumor centre. According to histology, viable tumor cells made up more than 80% of every tumor sample. Fresh tumor and adjacent tissue pieces were bisected, with one half stored in RNAlater at -80 degrees C and the other half sent for histology. Including the terminal cysteine and phenylalanine, the CDR3 comprises 12 residues. Only CDR3 DNA is held: 36 bases, read in frame from base 1. CDR1 and CDR2, looked up from the germline V gene, are KGHSH and LQKENI. A distance of 6 bases separates the germline ends of V and J, which lose 2 bases and 5 bases respectively.

Many counts were recorded for this clonotype. Its antigen remains unidentified. No much larger clone is present one base from it, and per-base qualities are unavailable. TCRbeta-specific cDNA was reverse-transcribed from 500 ng total RNA using a constant-region primer and ProtoScript II reverse transcriptase. The TCRbeta libraries were prepared through three rounds of nested multiplex PCR following a slightly modified ARM-PCR procedure. The first two PCR rounds used multiplex TRBV1-TRBV30 forward primers with a Cbeta reverse primer, each for about 11 cycles. Sample barcodes and Illumina adapters were added in a final 25-cycle PCR with Deep VentR polymerase. Before sequencing, amplicons between 200 and 500 bp were purified from gel using a QIAquick gel extraction kit. An Illumina HiSeq 2500 was used to sequence the TCRbeta amplicons, generating 250-bp paired-end reads. The authors' analysis ran thus. Trimmomatic v0.33 was used to quality-trim the reads, and FLASH v1.2.11 was used to merge paired reads so that full CDR3 sequences could be recovered. V, D and J germline segments were assigned to the rearranged TCRbeta sequences by MiGEC v1.2.1b. VDJtools v1.0.0 computed clonotype statistics and Shannon-Wiener diversity indices. Except for diversity analysis, only each sample's 250 most abundant clonotypes were used in subsequent analyses to reduce sampling bias. In-frame beta chains were kept once TCRdb had trimmed the public reads at Q25 with fastp and called clones with MiXCR. Under each unique CDR3 protein, matching rows form one entry showing the most common genes and DNA. Here the V and J calls rest on TCRdb's processing, not on the authors' analysis. Here the sample has roughly 100,000 distinct CDR3 sequences; roughly 85% occur a single time. The ten largest clonotypes hold 15% to 25% of the sample.

Overall study results and their limits: Only 4 or 5 patients were included in the study, and the authors note that the findings should be validated in a larger study. A significantly larger repertoire fraction was made up by the top 250 clones in tumors than in blood (p = 0.039). Only roughly 7-24% of top clones appeared in all five regions of a tumor, which suggests that tumor-infiltrating T cells are spatially heterogeneous. Because sequencing covered only the TCR beta chain and unpaired alpha chains were not captured, true repertoire diversity is likely underestimated. Repertoire overlap was found to be higher between tumor regions (mean approximately 35%) than between tumor-adjacent (about 17%) or tumor-blood (around 15%) pairs, consistent with antigen-driven expansion. Comparison of CD4+ and CD8+ T cell repertoires was precluded by the use of bulk unsorted samples.

The sequence was obtained from a man aged 40-50 years with primary liver carcinoma and hepatitis B virus infection. The chain is assembled from TRBV18 and TRBJ1-1; the D gene lacks a confident call. The sequencing sample was made of liver tumor tissue from sampling region 3. Sample cell subset or site, as interpreted from the label and publication: tumor region T3, left-lateral pole. This receptor has the CDR3 CASSPGWTEAFF. The nucleotides read TGTGCCAGCTCACCAGGGTGGACTGAAGCTTTCTTT.